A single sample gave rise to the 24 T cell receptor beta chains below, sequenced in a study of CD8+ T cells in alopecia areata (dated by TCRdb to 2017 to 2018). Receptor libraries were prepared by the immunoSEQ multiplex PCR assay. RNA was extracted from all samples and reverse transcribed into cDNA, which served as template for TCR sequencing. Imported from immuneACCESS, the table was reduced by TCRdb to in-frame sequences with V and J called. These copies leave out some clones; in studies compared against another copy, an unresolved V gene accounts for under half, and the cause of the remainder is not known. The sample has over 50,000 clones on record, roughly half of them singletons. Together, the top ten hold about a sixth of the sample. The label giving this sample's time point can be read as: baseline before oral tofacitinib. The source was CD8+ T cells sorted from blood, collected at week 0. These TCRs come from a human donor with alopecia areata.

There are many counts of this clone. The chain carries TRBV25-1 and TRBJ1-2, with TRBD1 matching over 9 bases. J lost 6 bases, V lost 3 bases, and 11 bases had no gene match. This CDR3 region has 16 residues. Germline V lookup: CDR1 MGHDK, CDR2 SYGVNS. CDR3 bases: TGTGCCAGCAGTGACCTATTGGACAGGGGAAGGAATGGCTACACCTTC. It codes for CASSDLLDRGRNGYTF.

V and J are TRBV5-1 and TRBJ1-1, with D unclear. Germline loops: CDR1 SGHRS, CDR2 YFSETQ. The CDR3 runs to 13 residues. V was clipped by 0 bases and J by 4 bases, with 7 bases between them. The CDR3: CASSLGRGTEAFF. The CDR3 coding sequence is TGCGCCAGCAGCTTGGGACGCGGCACTGAAGCTTTCTTT.

CDR3 bases: TGTGCCAGCAGTTTATGGGGATCCGGACAGGGAGCTCGTGATTACGAGCAGTACTTC. This gives the protein CASSLWGSGQGARDYEQYF. This chain uses TRBV28 with TRBJ2-7; 8 nucleotides line up with TRBD1. There are 19 residues in the CDR3. Trimming at V came to 0 bases and at J to 4 bases, leaving 17 bases not matched to a gene. Looked up from germline, CDR1 is MDHEN and CDR2 is SYDVKM.

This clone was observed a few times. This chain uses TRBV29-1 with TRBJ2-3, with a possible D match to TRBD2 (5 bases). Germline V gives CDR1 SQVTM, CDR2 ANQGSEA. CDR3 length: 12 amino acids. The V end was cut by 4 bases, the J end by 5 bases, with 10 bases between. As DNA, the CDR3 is TGCAGCGTTGCGGGGTCGGGAGATACGCAGTATTTT. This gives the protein CSVAGSGDTQYF.

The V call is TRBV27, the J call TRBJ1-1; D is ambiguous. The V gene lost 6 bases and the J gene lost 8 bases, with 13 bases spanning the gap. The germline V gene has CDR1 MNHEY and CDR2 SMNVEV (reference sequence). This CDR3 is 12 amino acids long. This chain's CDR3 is CASRTSPSEAFF. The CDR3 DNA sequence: TGTGCCAGCAGAACCAGCCCTTCCGAAGCTTTCTTT.

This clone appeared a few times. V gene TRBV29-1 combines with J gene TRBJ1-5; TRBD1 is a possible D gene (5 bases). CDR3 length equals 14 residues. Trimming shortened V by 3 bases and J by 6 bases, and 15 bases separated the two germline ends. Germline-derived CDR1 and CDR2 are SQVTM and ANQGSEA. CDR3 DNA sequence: TGCAGCGTTGATGGGGACTGGAAGGGTCAGCCCCAGCATTTT. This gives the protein CSVDGDWKGQPQHF.

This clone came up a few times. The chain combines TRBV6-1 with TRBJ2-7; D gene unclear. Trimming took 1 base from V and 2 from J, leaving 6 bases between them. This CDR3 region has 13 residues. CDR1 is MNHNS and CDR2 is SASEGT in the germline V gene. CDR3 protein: CASSEGATYEQYF. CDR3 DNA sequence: TGTGCCAGCAGTGAAGGGGCAACCTACGAGCAGTACTTC.

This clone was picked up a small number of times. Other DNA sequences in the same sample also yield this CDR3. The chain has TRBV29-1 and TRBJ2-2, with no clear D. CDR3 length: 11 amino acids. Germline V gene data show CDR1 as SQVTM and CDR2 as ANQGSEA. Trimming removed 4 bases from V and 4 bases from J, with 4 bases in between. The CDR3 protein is CSVVGTGELFF. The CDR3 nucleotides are TGCAGCGTTGTAGGCACCGGGGAGCTGTTTTTT.

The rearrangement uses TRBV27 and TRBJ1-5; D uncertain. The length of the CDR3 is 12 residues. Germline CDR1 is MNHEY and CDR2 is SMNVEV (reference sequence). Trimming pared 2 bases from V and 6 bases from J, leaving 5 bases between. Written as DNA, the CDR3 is TGTGCCAGCAGTTTAATAGGTCAGCCCCAGCATTTT. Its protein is CASSLIGQPQHF.

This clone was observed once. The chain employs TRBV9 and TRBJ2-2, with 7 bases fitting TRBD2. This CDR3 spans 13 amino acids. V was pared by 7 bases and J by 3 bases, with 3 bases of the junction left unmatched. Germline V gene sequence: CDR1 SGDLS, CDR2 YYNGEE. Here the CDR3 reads CASVRGDTGELFF. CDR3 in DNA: TGTGCCAGCGTCCGGGGGGACACCGGGGAGCTGTTTTTT.

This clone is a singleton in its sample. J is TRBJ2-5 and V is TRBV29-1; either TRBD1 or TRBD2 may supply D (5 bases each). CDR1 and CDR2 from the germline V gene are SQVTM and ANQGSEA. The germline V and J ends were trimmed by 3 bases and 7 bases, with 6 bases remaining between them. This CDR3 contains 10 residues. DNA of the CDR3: TGCAGCGTTGATGGGGGGACCCAGTACTTC. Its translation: CSVDGGTQYF.

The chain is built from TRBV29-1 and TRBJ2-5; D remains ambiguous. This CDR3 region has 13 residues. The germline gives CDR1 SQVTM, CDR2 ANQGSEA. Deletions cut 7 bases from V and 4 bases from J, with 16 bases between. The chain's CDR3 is CSALQTIGETQYF. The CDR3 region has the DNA TGCAGCGCCCTCCAGACGATAGGAGAGACCCAGTACTTC.

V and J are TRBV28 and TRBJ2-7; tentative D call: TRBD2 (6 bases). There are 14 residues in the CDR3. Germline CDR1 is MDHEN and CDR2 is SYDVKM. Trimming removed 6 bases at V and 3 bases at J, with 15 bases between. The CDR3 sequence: CASSAGRTIYEQYF. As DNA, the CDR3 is TGTGCCAGCAGCGCGGGACGGACGATCTACGAGCAGTACTTC.

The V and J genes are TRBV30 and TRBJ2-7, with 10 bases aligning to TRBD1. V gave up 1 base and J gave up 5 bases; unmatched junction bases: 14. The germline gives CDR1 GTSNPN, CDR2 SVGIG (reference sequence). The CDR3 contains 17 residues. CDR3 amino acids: CAWSAGPPGQGTHEQYF. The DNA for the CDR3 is TGTGCCTGGAGTGCAGGGCCCCCGGGACAGGGGACCCACGAGCAGTACTTC.

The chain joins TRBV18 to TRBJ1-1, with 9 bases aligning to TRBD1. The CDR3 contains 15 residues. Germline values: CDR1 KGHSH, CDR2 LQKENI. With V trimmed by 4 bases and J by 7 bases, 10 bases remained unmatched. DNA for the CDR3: TGTGCCAGCTCACGACCGGGACAGGGCCGTGATGAAGCTTTCTTT. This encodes CASSRPGQGRDEAFF. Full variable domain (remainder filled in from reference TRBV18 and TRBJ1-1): NAGVMQNPRHLVRRRGQEARLRCSPMKGHSHVYWYRQLPEEGLKFMVYLQKENIIDESGMPKERFSAEFPKEGPSILRIQQVVRGDSAAYFCASSRPGQGRDEAFFGQGTRLTVV.

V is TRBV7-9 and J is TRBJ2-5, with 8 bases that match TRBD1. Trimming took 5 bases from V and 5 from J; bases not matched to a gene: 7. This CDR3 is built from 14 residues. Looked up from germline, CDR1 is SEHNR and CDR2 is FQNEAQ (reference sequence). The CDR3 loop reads CASSPRQGLETQYF. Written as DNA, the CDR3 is TGTGCCAGCAGCCCTCGACAGGGGCTGGAGACCCAGTACTTC. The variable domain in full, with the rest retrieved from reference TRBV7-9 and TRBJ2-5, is DTGVSQNPRHKITKRGQNVTFRCDPISEHNRLYWYRQTLGQGPEFLTYFQNEAQLEKSRLLSDRFSAERPKGSFSTLEIQRTEQGDSAMYLCASSPRQGLETQYFGPGTRLLVL.

The CDR3 DNA is TGTGCCAGCAGTGAGCACACCGGGGAGCTGTTTTTT. Translating it yields CASSEHTGELFF. V is TRBV2 and J is TRBJ2-2; D is ambiguous. Trimming removed 3 bases from V and 3 bases from J, with 2 bases in between. CDR3 size: 12 residues. Germline V gene lookup returns CDR1 SNHLY and CDR2 FYNNEI.

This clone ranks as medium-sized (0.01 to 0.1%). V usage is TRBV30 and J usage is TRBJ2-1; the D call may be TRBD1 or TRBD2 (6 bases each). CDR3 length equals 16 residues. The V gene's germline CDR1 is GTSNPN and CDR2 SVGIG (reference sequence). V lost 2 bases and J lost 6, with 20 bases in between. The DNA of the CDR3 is TGTGCCTGGAGTCCAGGGGACTTCCAGGGGTTCAATGAGCAGTTCTTC. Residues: CAWSPGDFQGFNEQFF.

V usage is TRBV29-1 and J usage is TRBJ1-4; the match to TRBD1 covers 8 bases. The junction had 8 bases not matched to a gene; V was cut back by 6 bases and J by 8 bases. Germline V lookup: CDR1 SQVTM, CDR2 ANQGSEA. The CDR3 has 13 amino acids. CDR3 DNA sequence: TGCAGCGTACCCGGGACAGGTGGCGAAAAACTGTTTTTT. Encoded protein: CSVPGTGGEKLFF.

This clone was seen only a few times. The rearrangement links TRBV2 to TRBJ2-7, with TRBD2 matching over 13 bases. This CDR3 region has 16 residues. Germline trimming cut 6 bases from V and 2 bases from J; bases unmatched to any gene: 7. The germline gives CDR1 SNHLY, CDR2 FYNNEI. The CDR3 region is CASSVDGTSGTYEQYF. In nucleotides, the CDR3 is TGTGCCAGCAGCGTTGATGGGACTAGCGGGACCTACGAGCAGTACTTC.

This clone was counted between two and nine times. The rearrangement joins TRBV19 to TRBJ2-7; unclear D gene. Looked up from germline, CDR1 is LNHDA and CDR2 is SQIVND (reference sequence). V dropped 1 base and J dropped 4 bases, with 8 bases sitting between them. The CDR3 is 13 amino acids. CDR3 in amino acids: CASSIAAWYEQYF. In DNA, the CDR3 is TGTGCCAGTAGTATAGCGGCGTGGTACGAGCAGTACTTC.

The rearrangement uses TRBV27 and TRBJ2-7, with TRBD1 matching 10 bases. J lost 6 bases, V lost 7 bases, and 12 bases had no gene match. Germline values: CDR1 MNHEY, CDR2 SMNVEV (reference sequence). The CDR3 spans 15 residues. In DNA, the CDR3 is TGTGCCAGCAAGACGATCCGGGACAGGGGTTCCGAGCAGTACTTC. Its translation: CASKTIRDRGSEQYF.

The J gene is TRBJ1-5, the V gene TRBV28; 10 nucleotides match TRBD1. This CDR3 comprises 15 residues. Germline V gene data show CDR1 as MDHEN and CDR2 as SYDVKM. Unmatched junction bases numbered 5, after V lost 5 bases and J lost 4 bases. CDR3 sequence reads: CASSPRDRGNQPQHF. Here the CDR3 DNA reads TGTGCCAGCAGTCCACGGGACAGGGGAAATCAGCCCCAGCATTTT.

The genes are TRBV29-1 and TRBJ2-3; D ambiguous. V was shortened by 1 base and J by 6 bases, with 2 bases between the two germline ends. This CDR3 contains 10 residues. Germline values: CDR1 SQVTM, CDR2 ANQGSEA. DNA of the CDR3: TGCAGCGTTGAAGTGGATACGCAGTATTTT. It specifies CSVEVDTQYF.